A selection of T cell receptor beta chains follows, all from one sample in a study of Ad26.COV2.S vaccination and SARS-CoV-2 variants. Repertoires were generated with immunoSEQ multiplex PCR, while TCRdb's copy carries only in-frame clones and drops some. Among 430,000 or so clones, around 90% were seen once, and the ten largest hold 12%. The sequencing here drew on peripheral blood, taken in a trial of Ad26.COV2.S vaccine versus placebo. These receptors were taken from a person between 18 and 60 years old who received the Ad26.COV2.S COVID-19 vaccine or a placebo. The CDR3 runs from the conserved cysteine through the conserved F or W. The order of the fields is D gene, V gene, clone size, J gene, CDR3 DNA, CDR3 protein. The D gene is left open where the match is weak. Rows may omit the clone size; those that give it use once, few, many or a size class.

d_gene: -; v_gene: TRBV6-5; abundance: -; j_gene: TRBJ1-6; CDR3nt: TGTGCCAGCAGAACAGGGTTGAATTCACCCCTCCACTTT; CDR3aa: CASRTGLNSPLHF
d_gene: -; v_gene: TRBV2; abundance: -; j_gene: TRBJ1-2; CDR3nt: TGTGCCAGCAGTGTGGACGGAAACTATGGCTACACCTTC; CDR3aa: CASSVDGNYGYTF
d_gene: -; v_gene: TRBV6-1; abundance: -; j_gene: TRBJ1-4; CDR3nt: TGTGCCAGCAGTGAAGACCTCCGGACATTTGAAAAACTGTTTTTT; CDR3aa: CASSEDLRTFEKLFF
d_gene: TRBD1; v_gene: TRBV7-7; abundance: -; j_gene: TRBJ2-1; CDR3nt: TGTGCTAGCAGCTCCGGGACAGGGATCGGGGACAATGAGCAGTTCTTC; CDR3aa: CASSSGTGIGDNEQFF
d_gene: -; v_gene: TRBV6-5; abundance: -; j_gene: TRBJ2-5; CDR3nt: TGTGCCAGCACCGAGGCGGGTCGGGTGGAGACCCAGTACTTC; CDR3aa: CASTEAGRVETQYF
d_gene: TRBD2; v_gene: TRBV7-8; abundance: -; j_gene: TRBJ2-7; CDR3nt: TGTGCCAGCAGCCTCTATAGCGCGGGGGTATACGAGCAGTACTTC; CDR3aa: CASSLYSAGVYEQYF
d_gene: TRBD2; v_gene: TRBV6-2/TRBV6-3; abundance: -; j_gene: TRBJ2-7; CDR3nt: TGTGCCAGCAGCAGAGGGACTAGCGGGAGTGACGAGCAGTACTTC; CDR3aa: CASSRGTSGSDEQYF
d_gene: -; v_gene: TRBV10-3; abundance: -; j_gene: TRBJ1-5; CDR3nt: TGTGCCATCAAGGGGGATCCTCAGCCCCAGCATTTT; CDR3aa: CAIKGDPQPQHF
d_gene: -; v_gene: TRBV11-2; abundance: once; j_gene: TRBJ2-2; CDR3nt: TGTGCCAGCAGCGAAGAGTCCGGGGAGCTGTTTTTT; CDR3aa: CASSEESGELFF
d_gene: TRBD1; v_gene: TRBV25-1; abundance: once; j_gene: TRBJ1-1; CDR3nt: TGTGCCAGCACCTCACAGGGGGTCGGGACTGAAGCTTTCTTT; CDR3aa: CASTSQGVGTEAFF
d_gene: -; v_gene: TRBV11-2; abundance: -; j_gene: TRBJ1-1; CDR3nt: TGTGCCAGCAGCTTAGGTCTTCCCTTTGAAGCTTTCTTT; CDR3aa: CASSLGLPFEAFF
d_gene: -; v_gene: TRBV27; abundance: many; j_gene: TRBJ2-2; CDR3nt: TGTGCCAGCAGTGTGCAGGGCACCGGGGAGCTGTTTTTT; CDR3aa: CASSVQGTGELFF
d_gene: -; v_gene: TRBV15; abundance: -; j_gene: TRBJ1-1; CDR3nt: TGTGCCACCAGCAGAGAACCACAGGGTTTGACTGAAGCTTTCTTT; CDR3aa: CATSREPQGLTEAFF
d_gene: -; v_gene: TRBV19; abundance: -; j_gene: TRBJ1-4; CDR3nt: TGTGCCAGTAGTCGACAGACTAATGAAAAACTGTTTTTT; CDR3aa: CASSRQTNEKLFF
d_gene: -; v_gene: TRBV27; abundance: -; j_gene: TRBJ1-5; CDR3nt: TGTGCCAGCAGTCCATCGGACGGACCGGTCAATCAGCCCCAGCATTTT; CDR3aa: CASSPSDGPVNQPQHF
d_gene: -; v_gene: TRBV30; abundance: -; j_gene: TRBJ1-1; CDR3nt: TGTGCCTGGAATAGGCAGGGGAGTTGGACTGAAGCTTTCTTT; CDR3aa: CAWNRQGSWTEAFF
d_gene: TRBD1; v_gene: TRBV27; abundance: -; j_gene: TRBJ1-4; CDR3nt: TGTGCCAGCAGTTTGGCAGGGGGACGTGAAAAACTGTTTTTT; CDR3aa: CASSLAGGREKLFF
d_gene: -; v_gene: TRBV5-1; abundance: -; j_gene: TRBJ1-6; CDR3nt: TGCGCCAGCAGCTTGGCCGGTACTCGCTATAATTCACCCCTCCACTTT; CDR3aa: CASSLAGTRYNSPLHF
d_gene: -; v_gene: TRBV28; abundance: -; j_gene: TRBJ2-1; CDR3nt: TGTGCCAGCCGAAAGGGACTCCCTTTGATAAATGAGCAGTTCTTC; CDR3aa: CASRKGLPLINEQFF
d_gene: TRBD2; v_gene: TRBV6-5; abundance: once; j_gene: TRBJ2-7; CDR3nt: TGTGCCAGCAGTTGGGGACTAGCGGGACCCTACGAGCAGTACTTC; CDR3aa: CASSWGLAGPYEQYF
d_gene: -; v_gene: TRBV7-2; abundance: -; j_gene: TRBJ1-4; CDR3nt: TGTGCCAGCAGCATTGGGGGCGGCCGGTTCGAAAAACTGTTTTTT; CDR3aa: CASSIGGGRFEKLFF
d_gene: -; v_gene: TRBV29-1; abundance: -; j_gene: TRBJ2-7; CDR3nt: TGCAGCGTTGAAGATAACTACGAGCAGTACTTC; CDR3aa: CSVEDNYEQYF
d_gene: -; v_gene: TRBV7-2; abundance: -; j_gene: TRBJ1-4; CDR3nt: TGTGCCAGCAGCTTACGACAACCTGCAACTAATGAAAAACTGTTTTTT; CDR3aa: CASSLRQPATNEKLFF
d_gene: TRBD2; v_gene: TRBV12-5; abundance: -; j_gene: TRBJ2-1; CDR3nt: TGTGCTAGTGGTTTGGTACTAGGGAGGGCCGTCTACAATGAGCAGTTCTTC; CDR3aa: CASGLVLGRAVYNEQFF
d_gene: -; v_gene: TRBV6-4; abundance: -; j_gene: TRBJ2-6; CDR3nt: TGTGCCAGCAGCCAAGGGGGTCCCAGCTCTGGGGCCAACGTCCTGACTTTC; CDR3aa: CASSQGGPSSGANVLTF
d_gene: TRBD1; v_gene: TRBV12-3/TRBV12-4; abundance: once; j_gene: TRBJ1-2; CDR3nt: TGTGCCACCCAACAGGGGACCAATTCTGGCTACACCTTC; CDR3aa: CATQQGTNSGYTF
d_gene: -; v_gene: TRBV6-5; abundance: -; j_gene: TRBJ1-3; CDR3nt: TGTGCCAGCAAGTTTACCTCTGGAAACACCATATATTTT; CDR3aa: CASKFTSGNTIYF
d_gene: -; v_gene: TRBV6-2/TRBV6-3; abundance: -; j_gene: TRBJ2-2; CDR3nt: TGTGCCAGCAGTTACGCCTGGGAGCTGTTTTTT; CDR3aa: CASSYAWELFF
d_gene: -; v_gene: TRBV7-3; abundance: -; j_gene: TRBJ2-7; CDR3nt: TGTGCCAGCAGCCCGACTCCCGGGAGCGAGCAGTACTTC; CDR3aa: CASSPTPGSEQYF
d_gene: -; v_gene: TRBV19; abundance: -; j_gene: TRBJ1-2; CDR3nt: TGTGCCAGTAGTATCAACAGGGAGGATGGCTACACCTTC; CDR3aa: CASSINREDGYTF
d_gene: TRBD2; v_gene: TRBV9; abundance: -; j_gene: TRBJ2-3; CDR3nt: TGTGCCAGCAGCGTATCCCCCATTAGCGGGAGGGCCCCAGATACGCAGTATTTT; CDR3aa: CASSVSPISGRAPDTQYF
d_gene: -; v_gene: TRBV12-3/TRBV12-4; abundance: -; j_gene: TRBJ1-1; CDR3nt: TGTGCCAGCAGTTTCGGGCAGAACACTGAAGCTTTCTTT; CDR3aa: CASSFGQNTEAFF
d_gene: TRBD1; v_gene: TRBV5-1; abundance: -; j_gene: TRBJ1-2; CDR3nt: TGCGCCAGCTGCCCAGGGGGTTCTAACTATGGCTACACCTTC; CDR3aa: CASCPGGSNYGYTF
d_gene: -; v_gene: TRBV6-8; abundance: -; j_gene: TRBJ1-1; CDR3nt: TGTGCCAGCAGTTACTCGGTGGAAAGCGACACGAACACTGAAGCTTTCTTT; CDR3aa: CASSYSVESDTNTEAFF
d_gene: -; v_gene: TRBV19; abundance: -; j_gene: TRBJ1-3; CDR3nt: TGTGCCAGTCAAAAGTGGGAGGAATCCAGCTCTGGAAACACCATATATTTT; CDR3aa: CASQKWEESSSGNTIYF
d_gene: TRBD2; v_gene: TRBV29-1; abundance: -; j_gene: TRBJ2-1; CDR3nt: TGCAGCGTTGAGGGACTAGCGTTCTACAATGAGCAGTTCTTC; CDR3aa: CSVEGLAFYNEQFF
d_gene: -; v_gene: TRBV10-1; abundance: -; j_gene: TRBJ1-1; CDR3nt: TGCGCCAGCAGAATCGATGAGAACACTGAAGCTTTCTTT; CDR3aa: CASRIDENTEAFF
d_gene: TRBD1; v_gene: TRBV7-2; abundance: -; j_gene: TRBJ1-3; CDR3nt: TGTGCCAGCAGCTTACGCCGACAGGGGGGCTCTGGAAACACCATATATTTT; CDR3aa: CASSLRRQGGSGNTIYF
d_gene: TRBD1; v_gene: TRBV19; abundance: -; j_gene: TRBJ1-5; CDR3nt: TGTGCCAGTAGCGCACCGGGACAGAGCAATCAGCCCCAGCATTTT; CDR3aa: CASSAPGQSNQPQHF
d_gene: -; v_gene: TRBV27; abundance: -; j_gene: TRBJ2-1; CDR3nt: TGTGCCAGCAGTATGACACGTTACAATGAGCAGTTCTTC; CDR3aa: CASSMTRYNEQFF
d_gene: TRBD1; v_gene: TRBV10-3; abundance: -; j_gene: TRBJ2-2; CDR3nt: TGTGCCATCAGTGCGGAGACAGGGTACACCGGGGAGCTGTTTTTT; CDR3aa: CAISAETGYTGELFF
d_gene: TRBD1; v_gene: TRBV10-3; abundance: once; j_gene: TRBJ1-4; CDR3nt: TGTGCCATCAGTGAGCCAGGACAGGGTGGTGAAAAACTGTTTTTT; CDR3aa: CAISEPGQGGEKLFF
d_gene: TRBD1; v_gene: TRBV19; abundance: -; j_gene: TRBJ2-5; CDR3nt: TGTGCCAGTAGTATAGATGTGGACAGGCTACGGACCCAGTACTTC; CDR3aa: CASSIDVDRLRTQYF
d_gene: TRBD1; v_gene: TRBV6-5; abundance: -; j_gene: TRBJ2-7; CDR3nt: TGTGCCAGCAGCTCATTGACAGGGGGGGTTGACGAGCAGTACTTC; CDR3aa: CASSSLTGGVDEQYF
d_gene: -; v_gene: TRBV29-1; abundance: -; j_gene: TRBJ2-5; CDR3nt: TGCAGCGTTGACGGTGGGCAGCAAGAGACCCAGTACTTC; CDR3aa: CSVDGGQQETQYF